The 4 T cell receptor beta chains below all came from one sample that was sequenced in a study of T cell responses to AZD1222 COVID-19 vaccine. This table comes from immunoSEQ multiplex PCR, and its TCRdb copy is limited to in-frame clones, with some not included. The table shows approximately 130,000 clones, with roughly nine tenths occurring only once. The source material was peripheral blood, sampled on day 0 of AZD1222 vaccination. These receptors came from an adult in good health.

This sequence joins TRBV12-3 or TRBV12-4 and TRBJ1-1, with D unclear. The CDR3 consists of 11 residues. Trimming cost V 1 base and J 10 bases, with 7 bases left between them. Here the CDR3 reads CASSLEQIAFF. The CDR3 DNA sequence: TGTGCCAGCAGTTTAGAGCAGATAGCTTTCTTT.

V and J are TRBV2 and TRBJ1-1, with D maybe TRBD1 (5 bases). The CDR3 consists of 18 residues. Trimming pared 4 bases from V and 0 bases from J, leaving 21 bases between. CDR1 and CDR2 from the germline V gene are SNHLY and FYNNEI. CDR3 in DNA: TGTGCCAGCAGTGTCACACGTGCGGGGACGGCCATGAACACTGAAGCTTTCTTT. This gives the protein CASSVTRAGTAMNTEAFF.

The rearrangement links TRBV6-2 or TRBV6-3 to TRBJ2-1, with D tentatively TRBD1 (6 bases). The length of the CDR3 is 13 residues. Germline CDR1 reads MNHEY; CDR2 reads SVGEGT. V shed 6 bases and J shed 6 bases, with 12 bases lying between them. The CDR3 DNA sequence: TGTGCCAGCAGCTATCAGGGGTTCAATGAGCAGTTCTTC. This sequence encodes CASSYQGFNEQFF.

The rearrangement uses TRBV30 and TRBJ1-2; D is perhaps TRBD1 (6 bases). The germline gives CDR1 GTSNPN, CDR2 SVGIG (reference sequence). The CDR3 is 14 amino acids. V dropped 3 bases and J dropped 8 bases, with 19 bases sitting between them. The DNA for the CDR3 is TGTGCCTGGAGGCAAAACACAGGGACTGGAGGCTACACCTTC. This sequence encodes CAWRQNTGTGGYTF.